These 18 T cell receptor beta chains were sequenced from one sample in a study of blood T cell repertoires in COVID-19. Data came from immunoSEQ multiplex PCR; TCRdb stores just in-frame clones and leaves some out. The table shows 200,000 or so clones, with 70% to 90% occurring only once. The sequencing input was peripheral blood. Every receptor here comes from a man aged 50 or older with acute or convalescent COVID-19.

This chain joins TRBV18 and TRBJ1-2, with TRBD1 identical over 8 bases. The CDR3 is 15 amino acids. Germline V gene data show CDR1 as KGHSH and CDR2 as LQKENI. Losses at the gene ends were 3 bases for V and 3 bases for J; bases not matched to a gene: 6. CDR3 region: CASSPSGQGDYGYTF. The DNA for the CDR3 is TGTGCCAGCTCACCCTCAGGACAGGGCGACTATGGCTACACCTTC.

V and J are TRBV5-1 and TRBJ2-7, with 9 bases aligning to TRBD1. CDR1 and CDR2 (germline): SGHRS, YFSETQ. The ends lost 0 bases at V and 4 bases at J; junction bases unmatched: 11. This CDR3 region has 17 residues. Written as DNA, the CDR3 is TGCGCCAGCAGCTTGGGGGTGTCGGGGGACAGGGTGTACGAGCAGTACTTC. Its translation: CASSLGVSGDRVYEQYF.

The chain combines TRBV30 with TRBJ2-1; no clear D gene. V was trimmed by 3 bases and J by 7 bases, leaving 13 bases between them. Per germline, CDR1 GTSNPN and CDR2 SVGIG (reference sequence). This CDR3 contains 13 residues. The CDR3 DNA sequence: TGTGCCTGGAGCGATGGCTCTTGGAATGAGCAGTTCTTC. Protein product: CAWSDGSWNEQFF.

V usage is TRBV6-6 and J usage is TRBJ2-1; 10 bases line up with TRBD2. In germline, CDR1 is MNHNY, CDR2 SVGAGI (reference sequence). The CDR3 is 20 amino acids. V was clipped by 5 bases and J by 1 base; unmatched bases: 17. CDR3 nucleotide sequence: TGTGCCAGCAGTCACCGACAGGGACGGCTAGCGGGGGCTTCCTACAATGAGCAGTTCTTC. It yields the protein CASSHRQGRLAGASYNEQFF.

V and J are TRBV7-6 and TRBJ1-1, with TRBD1 as a possible D gene (6 bases). The V end lost 3 bases, the J end lost 5 bases, and 10 bases lay between the germline ends. Germline CDR1 reads SGHVS; CDR2 reads FNYEAQ. This CDR3 region has 13 residues. In DNA, the CDR3 is TGTGCCAGCAGCTTCGGGACAAGTACTGAAGCTTTCTTT. Protein sequence: CASSFGTSTEAFF. Complete variable domain (other parts from reference TRBV7-6 and TRBJ1-1): GAGVSQSPRYKVTKRGQDVALRCDPISGHVSLYWYRQALGQGPEFLTYFNYEAQQDKSGLPNDRFSAERPEGSISTLTIQRTEQRDSAMYRCASSFGTSTEAFFGQGTRLTVV.

V gene TRBV18 combines with J gene TRBJ2-6; D is uncertain. This CDR3 is built from 15 residues. Deletions cut 3 bases from V and 13 bases from J, with 19 bases between. Per the germline V gene, CDR1 is KGHSH and CDR2 is LQKENI. Here the CDR3 reads CASSPPMRFRRVLTF. For the CDR3, the DNA is TGTGCCAGCTCACCCCCCATGCGGTTTCGTAGGGTCCTGACTTTC.

The chain employs TRBV2 and TRBJ2-3; 7 nucleotides match TRBD1. The CDR3 spans 12 residues. Germline CDR1 and CDR2: SNHLY and FYNNEI. Trimming took 8 bases from V and 5 from J; bases not matched to a gene: 4. The CDR3 loop reads CASGRQGDTQYF. The CDR3 region has the DNA TGTGCCAGCGGGAGACAGGGAGATACGCAGTATTTT.

The gene calls are TRBV6-5 and TRBJ1-1; no clear D gene. This CDR3 contains 15 residues. V was shortened by 0 bases and J by 4 bases, with 12 bases between the two germline ends. Germline V gene sequence: CDR1 MNHEY, CDR2 SVGAGI. In DNA form, the CDR3 reads TGTGCCAGCAGTTACTCGGTCGAGGAGGGCACTGAAGCTTTCTTT. Protein sequence: CASSYSVEEGTEAFF.

This clone was counted only a few times. The chain couples TRBV6-5 to TRBJ1-6, with 8 bases that match TRBD1. The V gene end was trimmed by 6 bases and the J gene end by 7 bases; junction bases not matched to a gene: 8. The CDR3 covers 15 residues. Germline assignment: CDR1 MNHEY and CDR2 SVGAGI. This chain's CDR3 is CASSYQGAGNSPLHF. In nucleotides, the CDR3 is TGTGCCAGCAGCTACCAGGGGGCCGGCAATTCACCCCTCCACTTT.

This clone was found a few times. The chain combines TRBV11-2 with TRBJ1-2; D is possibly TRBD1 (6 bases). Germline-derived CDR1 and CDR2 are SGHAT and FQNNGV. The CDR3 is made up of 15 amino acids. V gave up 2 bases and J gave up 4 bases, with 14 bases separating them. CDR3 nucleotides: TGTGCCAGCAGCTTATTGGCAGGGGCGGGCTATGGCTACACCTTC. This sequence encodes CASSLLAGAGYGYTF. The whole variable domain, remainder taken from reference TRBV11-2 and TRBJ1-2, is EAGVAQSPRYKIIEKRQSVAFWCNPISGHATLYWYQQILGQGPKLLIQFQNNGVVDDSQLPKDRFSAERLKGVDSTLKIQPAKLEDSAVYLCASSLLAGAGYGYTFGSGTRLTVV.

J is TRBJ2-7 and V is TRBV2; perhaps TRBD1 as D (5 bases). The V gene's germline CDR1 is SNHLY and CDR2 FYNNEI. V lost 4 bases and J lost 6, with 10 bases in between. This CDR3 has 12 amino acids. CDR3 sequence: CASSGPGREQYF. Here the CDR3 DNA reads TGTGCCAGCAGTGGACCAGGGCGCGAGCAGTACTTC. Looking up the rest from reference TRBV2 and TRBJ2-7 gives the full variable domain: EPEVTQTPSHQVTQMGQEVILRCVPISNHLYFYWYRQILGQKVEFLVSFYNNEISEKSEIFDDQFSVERPDGSNFTLKIRSTKLEDSAMYFCASSGPGREQYFGPGTRLTVT.

The V gene is TRBV3-1 (or the pseudogene TRBV3-2), the J gene TRBJ1-2; 8 nucleotides align to TRBD1. The CDR3 is 13 amino acids. The germline CDR1 and CDR2 sequences are LGHDT and YNNKEL (reference sequence). With 8 bases clipped from V and 6 bases from J, the junction kept 8 bases outside the gene matches. This CDR3 is CASSRTGLDGYTF. The CDR3, as DNA: TGTGCCAGCTCCCGGACAGGGTTAGATGGCTACACCTTC.

This chain joins TRBV29-1 and TRBJ2-7, with D maybe TRBD1 (6 bases). The germline V and J ends were trimmed by 6 bases and 3 bases, with 15 bases remaining between them. The CDR3 consists of 13 residues. Germline-derived CDR1 and CDR2 are SQVTM and ANQGSEA. The chain's CDR3 is CSVSSDRSYEQYF. The DNA for the CDR3 is TGCAGCGTCTCTTCAGACAGGAGCTACGAGCAGTACTTC.

The V call is TRBV5-1, the J call TRBJ2-2, with TRBD1 matching over 8 bases. The CDR3 has 17 amino acids. With V trimmed by 0 bases and J by 3 bases, 7 bases remained unmatched. CDR1 is SGHRS and CDR2 is YFSETQ in the germline V gene. The CDR3 is CASSLAPRTGYTGELFF. The CDR3 nucleotides are TGCGCCAGCAGCTTGGCGCCCCGGACAGGGTACACCGGGGAGCTGTTTTTT.

CDR3 in DNA: TGTGCCAGCAGCTTAGAGTGGGGGGGAGCTGGAACTGAAGCTTTCTTT. The encoded protein is CASSLEWGGAGTEAFF. J is TRBJ1-1 and V is TRBV11-2; a weak D match, TRBD1 (5 bases). Trimming left V 0 bases short and J 5 bases short, with 16 bases between. There are 16 residues in the CDR3. Germline CDR1 and CDR2: SGHAT and FQNNGV.

CDR3: CASSLDWSRRGNTIYF. The CDR3 DNA reads as TGCGCCAGCAGCTTGGACTGGTCCAGGCGTGGAAACACCATATATTTT. The rearrangement links TRBV5-1 to TRBJ1-3; D ambiguous. V lost 0 bases to trimming and J lost 3 bases, with 13 bases between them. This CDR3 is 16 amino acids long. Germline CDR1 is SGHRS and CDR2 is YFSETQ.

This clone is a singleton in its sample. The genes are TRBV2 and TRBJ2-2; the match to TRBD2 covers 14 bases. J gave up 0 bases and V 6 bases, and 0 bases lay outside the gene matches. From germline, CDR1 is SNHLY and CDR2 FYNNEI. This CDR3 contains 16 residues. CDR3 nucleotides: TGTGCCAGCAGGACTAGCGGGGGGGCGAACACCGGGGAGCTGTTTTTT. Encoded protein: CASRTSGGANTGELFF.

The rearrangement uses TRBV12-3 or TRBV12-4 and TRBJ2-7, with D hard to call. The CDR3 extends over 12 amino acids. The V gene lost 5 bases and the J gene lost 7 bases, with 12 bases spanning the gap. The CDR3 loop is CASSLTAGEQYF. CDR3 in DNA: TGTGCCAGCAGTCTCACGGCCGGGGAGCAGTACTTC.